These T cell receptor beta chains were read from a single sample in a study of identifying expanded T cells in peripheral blood. Method: immunoSEQ multiplex PCR; TCRdb's copy keeps in-frame clones and lacks some. This table has roughly 100,000 clones, approximately 88% appearing once. Sequencing was performed on blood. These receptor sequences come from a person between 18 and 75 years old in good health. CDR3s include the opening cysteine and the closing phenylalanine or tryptophan. D genes are given only for firm matches. Size is omitted from some rows. Given values are once, few, many or a class for expanded clones.

TRBV30	NA	NA	TRBJ1-1	CAWTRGAITEAFF	TGTGCCTGGACACGAGGGGCGATCACTGAAGCTTTCTTT
TRBV10-1	few	NA	TRBJ2-4	CASSESPGVAKNIQYF	TGCGCCAGCAGTGAATCGCCAGGGGTTGCCAAAAACATTCAGTACTTC
TRBV14	once	TRBD1	TRBJ1-2	CASSLGQGRGYGYTF	TGTGCCAGCAGCCTTGGACAGGGCCGGGGCTATGGCTACACCTTC
TRBV18	NA	NA	TRBJ1-1	CASSLNPLLGGTEAFF	TGTGCCAGCTCACTAAACCCGCTCCTTGGGGGCACTGAAGCTTTCTTT
TRBV7-9	NA	NA	TRBJ2-5	CGMGQETQYF	TGTGGTATGGGGCAAGAGACCCAGTACTTC
TRBV7-2	NA	TRBD1	TRBJ2-7	CASSSGTGSYEQYF	TGTGCCAGCAGCTCCGGGACAGGGTCCTACGAGCAGTACTTC
TRBV15	NA	TRBD1	TRBJ1-4	CATSRAGEGAMTNEKLFF	TGTGCCACCAGCAGAGCTGGAGAGGGGGCTATGACTAATGAAAAACTGTTTTTT
TRBV19	NA	TRBD1	TRBJ1-2	CASSPWDSLQNYGYTF	TGTGCCAGTAGTCCATGGGACAGCCTCCAGAACTATGGCTACACCTTC
TRBV6-6	once	NA	TRBJ1-5	CASSYGQYSNQPQHF	TGTGCCAGCAGTTACGGGCAGTATAGCAATCAGCCCCAGCATTTT
TRBV10-1	NA	TRBD1	TRBJ2-7	CASSSDRAYEQYF	TGCGCCAGCAGTTCGGACAGGGCGTACGAGCAGTACTTC
TRBV7-2	NA	NA	TRBJ2-7	CASSTYSRSSYEQYF	TGTGCCAGCAGCACCTATAGCCGAAGCTCCTACGAGCAGTACTTC
TRBV2	NA	NA	TRBJ1-2	CASSEIHRGVSGYTF	TGTGCCAGCAGTGAAATTCATCGGGGGGTCTCTGGCTACACCTTC
TRBV7-2	NA	NA	TRBJ2-1	CASSTGTDYNEQFF	TGTGCCAGCAGCACCGGGACGGATTACAATGAGCAGTTCTTC
TRBV5-4	NA	NA	TRBJ2-5	CASSWGGQGETQYF	TGTGCCAGCAGTTGGGGCGGGCAGGGGGAGACCCAGTACTTC
TRBV11-2	few	TRBD1	TRBJ1-2	CASSETPGTDLLYGYTF	TGTGCCAGCAGTGAGACTCCCGGGACAGATTTACTTTATGGCTACACCTTC
TRBV6-5	NA	NA	TRBJ2-5	CASSYRSSGETQYF	TGTGCCAGCAGTTACAGGTCCTCAGGAGAGACCCAGTACTTC
TRBV7-3	NA	NA	TRBJ2-5	CASSLTGTIARETQYF	TGTGCCAGCAGCTTAACAGGGACAATTGCTAGGGAGACCCAGTACTTC
TRBV6-5	NA	NA	TRBJ1-1	CASSYLRTGDTEAFF	TGTGCCAGCAGTTACCTCAGGACCGGAGACACTGAAGCTTTCTTT
TRBV15	NA	NA	TRBJ2-1	CATSRDRETTEQFF	TGTGCCACCAGCAGAGACAGGGAAACGACTGAGCAGTTCTTC
TRBV29-1	NA	TRBD1	TRBJ2-3	CSVARDRVGTDTQYF	TGCAGCGTGGCGCGCGACAGGGTGGGCACAGATACGCAGTATTTT
TRBV7-2	NA	NA	TRBJ2-4	CASSSTAGNIQYF	TGTGCCAGCAGCTCAACGGCTGGAAACATTCAGTACTTC
TRBV6-1	NA	TRBD2	TRBJ2-3	CASSVGLAGGRDTQYF	TGTGCCAGCAGTGTCGGACTAGCGGGAGGGCGGGATACGCAGTATTTT
TRBV9	few	NA	TRBJ2-2	CASSVGTTGELFF	TGTGCCAGCAGCGTAGGCACCACCGGGGAGCTGTTTTTT
TRBV29-1	NA	NA	TRBJ1-1	CSVEGQMNTEAFF	TGCAGCGTTGAAGGACAAATGAACACTGAAGCTTTCTTT
TRBV7-8	once	NA	TRBJ2-6	CASSFRSGANVLTF	TGTGCCAGCAGCTTTCGCTCTGGGGCCAACGTCCTGACTTTC
TRBV19	NA	NA	TRBJ1-5	CASSILELGSNQPQHF	TGTGCCAGTAGTATATTGGAATTAGGAAGCAATCAGCCCCAGCATTTT
TRBV19	NA	NA	TRBJ2-6	CASIQGAGANVLTF	TGTGCCAGTATACAGGGAGCTGGGGCCAACGTCCTGACTTTC
TRBV7-2	NA	NA	TRBJ2-7	CASSPPGEQYF	TGTGCCAGCAGCCCTCCGGGCGAGCAGTACTTC
TRBV5-1	once	NA	TRBJ2-3	CASKGGPSTDTQYF	TGCGCCAGCAAGGGGGGGCCTAGCACAGATACGCAGTATTTT
TRBV4-1	NA	TRBD2	TRBJ2-1	CASSQDGSGGSNEQFF	TGCGCCAGCAGCCAAGACGGTAGCGGGGGATCAAATGAGCAGTTCTTC
TRBV9	NA	TRBD1	TRBJ1-4	CASSVGQGRPTNEKLFF	TGTGCCAGCAGCGTGGGACAGGGGAGACCAACTAATGAAAAACTGTTTTTT
TRBV5-1	NA	NA	TRBJ1-5	CASSLGAGFSQPQHF	TGCGCCAGCAGCTTGGGGGCAGGGTTCAGTCAGCCCCAGCATTTT
TRBV5-1	NA	NA	TRBJ1-1	CASSLDKPGQNTEAFF	TGCGCCAGCAGCTTAGACAAACCGGGACAGAACACTGAAGCTTTCTTT
TRBV6-6	NA	TRBD1	TRBJ1-1	CASSHIRGVNTEAFF	TGTGCCAGCAGTCATATCAGGGGGGTGAACACTGAAGCTTTCTTT
TRBV4-2	NA	TRBD1	TRBJ1-5	CASSQYTGQGAWGGNQPQHF	TGTGCCAGCAGCCAGTACACGGGACAGGGGGCCTGGGGAGGCAATCAGCCCCAGCATTTT
TRBV6-6	NA	NA	TRBJ2-7	CASRAETYEQYF	TGTGCCAGCAGGGCGGAAACCTACGAGCAGTACTTC
TRBV4-1	NA	TRBD1	TRBJ1-2	CASSQSGQGSYGYTF	TGCGCCAGCAGCCAATCGGGACAGGGTTCTTATGGCTACACCTTC
TRBV28	NA	NA	TRBJ2-7	CASSLQAYEQYF	TGTGCCAGCAGCTTACAGGCATACGAGCAGTACTTC
TRBV10-1	NA	NA	TRBJ1-1	CATRKAENTEAFF	TGCGCCACCCGAAAGGCGGAGAACACTGAAGCTTTCTTT
TRBV7-9	NA	NA	TRBJ2-7	CASSLTEEQYF	TGTGCCAGCAGCTTAACGGAAGAGCAGTACTTC
TRBV30	few	NA	TRBJ1-1	CAWSWGRPNEAFF	TGTGCCTGGAGTTGGGGAAGGCCAAATGAAGCTTTCTTT
TRBV7-9	NA	TRBD1	TRBJ1-2	CASSGQVDPNYGYTF	TGTGCCAGCTCAGGACAGGTCGATCCTAACTATGGCTACACCTTC
TRBV2	NA	NA	TRBJ1-3	CASSVQSSGNTIYF	TGTGCCAGCAGTGTGCAGAGCTCTGGAAACACCATATATTTT
TRBV6-5	NA	NA	TRBJ1-3	CASSSHFGSGNTIYF	TGTGCCAGCAGTTCTCATTTTGGGTCTGGAAACACCATATATTTT
TRBV6-5	NA	NA	TRBJ2-7	CASRGSEDEQYF	TGTGCCAGCAGGGGGTCGGAGGACGAGCAGTACTTC
TRBV7-2	NA	NA	TRBJ2-2	CASSLTGSNTGELFF	TGTGCCAGCAGCTTAACCGGTTCTAACACCGGGGAGCTGTTTTTT
TRBV5-8	NA	NA	TRBJ1-4	CASSKGQREKLFF	TGTGCCAGCAGCAAAGGACAGCGGGAAAAACTGTTTTTT
TRBV11-1	medium-sized	NA	TRBJ2-1	CASSLISGLLNEQFF	TGTGCCAGCAGCTTAATCAGCGGCTTACTCAATGAGCAGTTCTTC
TRBV10-3	NA	NA	TRBJ1-1	CAISESGGTQNTEAFF	TGTGCCATCAGTGAGTCGGGTGGGACACAGAACACTGAAGCTTTCTTT
TRBV28	NA	NA	TRBJ1-1	CASSLGWGNTEAFF	TGTGCCAGCAGTTTAGGATGGGGGAACACTGAAGCTTTCTTT
TRBV28	NA	TRBD1	TRBJ1-1	CASSLPLGTGTEAFF	TGTGCCAGCAGTTTACCCCTCGGGACAGGGACTGAAGCTTTCTTT
TRBV18	NA	NA	TRBJ1-3	CASSPAGPPSGNTIYF	TGTGCCAGCTCACCGGCCGGTCCCCCCTCTGGAAACACCATATATTTT
TRBV30	NA	TRBD1	TRBJ1-2	CASSGGSDYGYTF	TGTGCCTCCTCAGGGGGCAGTGACTATGGCTACACCTTC
TRBV28	NA	TRBD1	TRBJ1-1	CASSSGTGRLNTEAFF	TGTGCCAGCAGTTCCGGGACAGGGCGATTGAACACTGAAGCTTTCTTT
TRBV2	once	NA	TRBJ2-5	CASSFGGTETQYF	TGTGCCAGCAGTTTTGGGGGAACGGAGACCCAGTACTTC